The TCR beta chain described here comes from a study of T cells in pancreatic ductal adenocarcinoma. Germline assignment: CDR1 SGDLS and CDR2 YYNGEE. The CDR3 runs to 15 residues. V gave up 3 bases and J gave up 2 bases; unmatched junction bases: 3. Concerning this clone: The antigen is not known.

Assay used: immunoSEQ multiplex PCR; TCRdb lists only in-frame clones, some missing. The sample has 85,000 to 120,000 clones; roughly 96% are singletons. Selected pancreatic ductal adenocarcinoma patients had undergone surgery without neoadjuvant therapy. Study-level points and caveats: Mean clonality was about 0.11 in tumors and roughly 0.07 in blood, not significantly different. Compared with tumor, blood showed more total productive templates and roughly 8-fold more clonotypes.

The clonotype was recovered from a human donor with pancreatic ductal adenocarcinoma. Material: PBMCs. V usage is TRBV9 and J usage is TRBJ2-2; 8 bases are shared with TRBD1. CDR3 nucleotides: TGTGCCAGCAGCGCCAGGGGGCGAAACACCGGGGAGCTGTTTTTT. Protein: CASSARGRNTGELFF.